Listed below are T cell receptor beta chains from one sample, sequenced in a study of neurological immune-mediated disorders. In TCRdb, the 5' RACE reads were re-called with MiXCR into one record per CDR3 protein. The sample contains about 46,000 distinct CDR3 sequences, about 2% of which appear only once. Source material: PBMCs. The receptors come from a woman aged 40 to 50 with multiple sclerosis. Each CDR3 is given with its conserved first and last residue. Each record gives: J gene, clone size, D gene, V gene, CDR3 DNA, CDR3 protein. A D gene is named only where the DNA matches it firmly. Where a row states a size, it is once, few, many or the class of an expanded clone; other rows omit it.

>TRBJ2-7|many|.|TRBV5-1
TGCGCCAGCAGCTACCGGGACGGACTCTACGAGCAGTACTTC
CASSYRDGLYEQYF
>TRBJ1-3|many|.|TRBV4-1
TGCGCCAGCAGCCAAGAGAGCCCGACGGCAGGGCGAAACACCATATATTTT
CASSQESPTAGRNTIYF
>TRBJ1-3|many|TRBD1|TRBV10-3
TGTGCCATCAGCCAGGACAGGTTGGCAAACACCATATATTTT
CAISQDRLANTIYF
>TRBJ1-4|many|.|TRBV5-6
TGTGCCAGCAGCTTAAGACAGATTAATGAAAAACTGTTTTTT
CASSLRQINEKLFF
>TRBJ1-2|many|.|TRBV5-4
TGTGCCAGCAGCTTGCTACCTACAGGGAGGTATGGCTACACCTTC
CASSLLPTGRYGYTF
>TRBJ2-1|many|.|TRBV5-1
TGCGCCAGCAGCTTGGGACAGATTCACAATGAGCAGTTCTTC
CASSLGQIHNEQFF
>TRBJ2-1|many|TRBD1|TRBV5-1
TGCGCCAGCAAGCGGGACAGGGGGAATGAGCAGTTCTTC
CASKRDRGNEQFF
>TRBJ2-1|.|.|TRBV18
TGTGCCAGCTCACCACCGGGGGACGGCTACAATGAGCAGTTCTTC
CASSPPGDGYNEQFF
>TRBJ1-2|many|TRBD1|TRBV7-3
TGTGCCAGCAGCTTGTCAGGGGGCGAAGGCTACACCTTC
CASSLSGGEGYTF
>TRBJ1-1|many|.|TRBV29-1
TGCAGCGTTGAAAGGCAGGGATTCACTGAAGCTTTCTTT
CSVERQGFTEAFF
>TRBJ2-2|many|.|TRBV12-3/TRBV12-4
TGTGCCAGCAGTTTCGAAGTAGCGAGCACCGGGGAGCTGTTTTTT
CASSFEVASTGELFF
>TRBJ1-5|many|TRBD1|TRBV7-6
TGTGCCAGCAGCGAACAGGGGGCCAACAATCAGCCCCAGCATTTT
CASSEQGANNQPQHF
>TRBJ2-3|many|.|TRBV2
TGTGCCAGCATCCGCTCCACTAGCACAGATACGCAGTATTTT
CASIRSTSTDTQYF
>TRBJ2-3|many|.|TRBV15
TGTGCCACCAGCAGAGGGGCGGGGCTGGGCACAGATACGCAGTATTTT
CATSRGAGLGTDTQYF
>TRBJ2-5|many|TRBD2|TRBV5-1
TGCGCCAGCAGCTTGACTTTATTCTCCCCCCACGGGGGGTCAGAGACCCAGTACTTC
CASSLTLFSPHGGSETQYF
>TRBJ2-2|many|TRBD2|TRBV20-1
TGCAGTGCTCGGGGACTAGCGGGGGCCGCAAACACCGGGGAGCTGTTTTTT
CSARGLAGAANTGELFF
>TRBJ2-2|many|TRBD1|TRBV11-2
TGTGCCACTGGACAGGGCCTACCCACCGGGGAGCTGTTTTTT
CATGQGLPTGELFF
>TRBJ2-1|many|.|TRBV5-1
TGCGCCAGCAGCTTGGTCCCAATGGATGAGCAGTTCTTC
CASSLVPMDEQFF
>TRBJ1-6|many|.|TRBV20-1
TGCAGTGCTAGAGACCCCGGGAATTATAATTCACCCCTCCACTTT
CSARDPGNYNSPLHF
>TRBJ2-1|many|TRBD2|TRBV4-2
TGTGCCAGCAGCCCCCTAGCGACAAGCGGGGGGCCTAATGAGCAGTTCTTC
CASSPLATSGGPNEQFF
>TRBJ1-2|many|.|TRBV11-2
TGTGCCAGCAGCCCATCCCCAGACCCCTATGGCTACACCTTC
CASSPSPDPYGYTF
>TRBJ1-2|many|.|TRBV5-1
TGCGCCAGCAGCTTGTACCCGGGGATTTCTTATGGCTACACCTTC
CASSLYPGISYGYTF
>TRBJ2-3|many|TRBD2|TRBV20-1
TGCAGTGCTAGAGCGGCTAGCGGGAAACACACAGATACGCAGTATTTT
CSARAASGKHTDTQYF
>TRBJ2-2|many|.|TRBV14
TGTGCCAGCAGCCAAGGTCCGGGGAGGAACACCGGGGAGCTGTTTTTT
CASSQGPGRNTGELFF
>TRBJ2-1|many|.|TRBV29-1
TGCAGCGTTCTCTCAGGGCCCCATGAGCAGTTCTTC
CSVLSGPHEQFF
>TRBJ2-3|many|TRBD2|TRBV20-1
TGCAGTGCTAGTTCGGGGGGGGCTAAGAGCACAGATACGCAGTATTTT
CSASSGGAKSTDTQYF
>TRBJ2-7|many|TRBD1|TRBV12-3/TRBV12-4
TGTGCCAGCAGCTGGACAGGTTCCTACGAGCAGTACTTC
CASSWTGSYEQYF
>TRBJ1-5|few|.|TRBV12-3/TRBV12-4
TGTGCCAGCAGTTTAGGACGAGGAAGTCAGCCCCAGCATTTT
CASSLGRGSQPQHF
>TRBJ2-7|many|.|TRBV4-1
TGTGCCAGCAGCCTCGGACGGACCTACGAGCAGTACTTC
CASSLGRTYEQYF
>TRBJ2-2|many|.|TRBV6-6
TGTGCCAGCAGTTATCCCGGGGAGCTGTTTTTT
CASSYPGELFF
>TRBJ2-1|many|TRBD2|TRBV20-1
TGCAGTGCTAGTACTCAACTAGCGGGGGGGGAGTACAATGAGCAGTTCTTC
CSASTQLAGGEYNEQFF
>TRBJ1-5|many|.|TRBV2
TGTGCCAGCAGTGAATCCGGGTTCAGCAATCAGCCCCAGCATTTT
CASSESGFSNQPQHF
>TRBJ2-3|many|.|TRBV5-1
TGCGCCAGCAGCTTGGGGCCGGGGGCAGAGACTACAGATACGCAGTATTTT
CASSLGPGAETTDTQYF
>TRBJ2-1|many|.|TRBV11-2
TGTGCCAGCAGCTTAAGAGGGGGGACTCTTTGGAATGAGCAGTTCTTC
CASSLRGGTLWNEQFF
>TRBJ1-1|many|.|TRBV29-1
TGCAGCGTGGGCCTAGGAGACACTGAAGCTTTCTTT
CSVGLGDTEAFF
>TRBJ1-1|many|.|TRBV2
TGTGCCAGCAGTTTTAGACAGCTACGCGAAGCTTTCTTT
CASSFRQLREAFF
>TRBJ2-2|many|.|TRBV27
TGTGCCAGCAGTTTTAGCAGGTTCAACACCGGGGAGCTGTTTTTT
CASSFSRFNTGELFF
>TRBJ2-1|many|.|TRBV5-1
TGCGCCAGCAGCTGGGACCCTCTGGGGAATGAGCAGTTCTTC
CASSWDPLGNEQFF
>TRBJ1-6|many|.|TRBV12-3/TRBV12-4
TGTGCCGTCCAGAGCTCCTATAATTCACCCCTCCACTTT
CAVQSSYNSPLHF
>TRBJ2-2|many|.|TRBV2
TGTGCCAGCATGAGGGAGGTTTCGAACACCGGGGAGCTGTTTTTT
CASMREVSNTGELFF
>TRBJ1-1|many|.|TRBV24-1
TGTGCCACGACGGAGGGGCCCCAGGCCACTGAAGCTTTCTTT
CATTEGPQATEAFF
>TRBJ2-5|many|TRBD1|TRBV7-8
TGTGCCAGCAGCGGCCGGGACAGACAAGAGACCCAGTACTTC
CASSGRDRQETQYF
>TRBJ2-1|many|TRBD2|TRBV12-3/TRBV12-4
TGTGCCAGCATAGGACTAGCGGGGGTCGAGCAGTTCTTC
CASIGLAGVEQFF
>TRBJ2-7|many|TRBD1|TRBV5-1
TGCGCCAGCAGCTTGGAACCCGCCGGGACAGGCTACGAGCAGTACTTC
CASSLEPAGTGYEQYF
>TRBJ1-1|many|.|TRBV11-3
TGTGCCAGCAGCTTAGACGGGCAGGGGAACACTGAAGCTTTCTTT
CASSLDGQGNTEAFF
>TRBJ2-3|many|TRBD1|TRBV20-1
TGCAGTGCCACAAAAAGGACAGGGAACACAGATACGCAGTATTTT
CSATKRTGNTDTQYF
>TRBJ1-2|many|.|TRBV20-1
TGCAGTGCTGGGAGCGGGGTCTATGGCTACACCTTC
CSAGSGVYGYTF
>TRBJ1-6|many|.|TRBV13
TGTGCCAGCAGCCCCGGGAACCATAATTCACCCCTCCACTTT
CASSPGNHNSPLHF
>TRBJ2-1|few|TRBD1|TRBV18
TGTGCCAGCTCACTACCACAGGGGGCGGAGAAGTTCTTC
CASSLPQGAEKFF
>TRBJ1-5|many|TRBD1|TRBV20-1
TGCAGTGCCGTGGACAGGGGCAATCAGCCCCAGCATTTT
CSAVDRGNQPQHF
>TRBJ1-3|many|TRBD1|TRBV2
TGTGCCAGCAGTGTGGGGACAGCTGGAAACACCATATATTTT
CASSVGTAGNTIYF
>TRBJ2-2|many|TRBD1|TRBV7-7
TGTGCCAGCAGCTCGGACAGGGGAGTCGGGGAGCTGTTTTTT
CASSSDRGVGELFF
>TRBJ2-2|many|.|TRBV29-1
TGCAGCGTTGTAGTAGCGGCCACCGGGGAGCTGTTTTTT
CSVVVAATGELFF
>TRBJ1-2|many|.|TRBV20-1
TGCAGTGCTAGAGATGCACACAGGGTTAACTATGGCTACACCTTC
CSARDAHRVNYGYTF
>TRBJ2-5|many|.|TRBV6-5
TGTGCCAGCAGTCCTGGGGTGTCAGAGACCCAGTACTTC
CASSPGVSETQYF